This T cell receptor (beta chain) came from a study of prognosis after radiotherapy for stage I lung cancer. In the study overall: Radiotherapy: SBRT, 3 to 5 fractions, biologically effective dose at least 100 Gy.

Study conclusions and caveats: Patients developing distant metastases showed lower Shannon entropy after stereotactic body radiation therapy.

The table lists this clonotype with many counts. Its antigen is undetermined. Genomic DNA was subjected to two-round multiplex PCR for amplification of TCR beta CDR3. Primers targeting each individual TRBV and TRBJ gene were applied in first-round PCR. TCRdb independently ran MiXCR on the multiplex PCR reads; one entry per CDR3 protein. The sample holds 13,000 or so distinct CDR3 sequences, roughly 50% seen once. CDR3 size: 13 residues. V was trimmed by 0 bases and J by 6 bases, leaving 9 bases between them. From germline, CDR1 is PRHDT and CDR2 FYEKMQ (reference sequence). The sequences come from PBMCs, collected before or after stereotactic body radiation therapy (not recorded which). The clonotype was recovered from a donor aged 50 or older with non-small cell lung cancer. The genes are TRBV13 and TRBJ2-7; D uncertain. For the CDR3, the DNA is TGTGCCAGCAGCTTAGGCCCGGGCCGCGAGCAGTACTTC. Translating it yields CASSLGPGREQYF.